The 11 T cell receptor beta chains given below trace back to one sample, sequenced in a study of vaccination and CD4 T cells after COVID-19. Antigen specificity for these receptors is unknown. Treatment in this sample: 10-day PBMC culture with coronavirus spike peptide pools or control peptides (ViraFEST assay). Sequencing of cultured CD4+ T cell DNA used the Oncomine TCR Beta short-read assay. TCRdb independently ran MiXCR on the PCR reads; one entry per CDR3 protein. This sample carries about 19,000 distinct CDR3 sequences, around a third of them seen once, and the ten largest clones take 14% to 15%. The sample was cultured CD4+ T cells from blood. The receptors derive from a human donor with COVID-19.

The chain employs TRBV12-3 or TRBV12-4 and TRBJ2-5; 8 bases match TRBD2. The J segment lost 4 bases and the V segment lost 4 bases, leaving 11 bases of the junction unmatched. The CDR3 contains 16 residues. CDR3 region: CASSSPGGAGGETQYF. The CDR3 bases are TGTGCCAGCAGTTCCCCGGGGGGGGCTGGAGGAGAGACCCAGTACTTC.

The rearrangement uses TRBV7-2 and TRBJ1-5, with 7 bases fitting TRBD1. This CDR3 contains 15 residues. Unmatched junction bases numbered 4, after V lost 5 bases and J lost 0 bases. The V gene's germline CDR1 is SGHTA and CDR2 FQGNSA. DNA of the CDR3: TGTGCCAGCAGCCTGACAGGGAATAGCAATCAGCCCCAGCATTTT. This codes for CASSLTGNSNQPQHF.

This clonotype has just one count. V is TRBV19 and J is TRBJ1-4; D is uncertain. Germline V gene lookup returns CDR1 LNHDA and CDR2 SQIVND (reference sequence). The CDR3 consists of 14 residues. Trimming pared 9 bases from V and 5 bases from J, leaving 16 bases between. CDR3: CARNNRALNEKLFF. In nucleotides, the CDR3 is TGTGCCAGGAATAACCGGGCTCTAAATGAAAAACTGTTTTTT.

The sample holds a few counts of this clonotype. The chain carries TRBV19 and TRBJ1-5, with 10 bases matching TRBD1. This CDR3 spans 15 amino acids. J was trimmed by 6 bases and V by 4 bases; bases with no gene match: 6. In germline, CDR1 is LNHDA, CDR2 SQIVND (reference sequence). CDR3 region: CASSSRTGGGQPQHF. The CDR3 region has the DNA TGTGCCAGTAGTAGCCGGACAGGGGGTGGTCAGCCCCAGCATTTT.

By sample fraction, this clonotype is medium-sized. The chain joins TRBV7-8 to TRBJ1-5; 9 nucleotides match TRBD1. The J segment lost 4 bases and the V segment lost 0 bases, leaving 4 bases of the junction unmatched. CDR1 and CDR2 from the germline V gene are SGHVS and FQNEAQ. CDR3 length: 16 amino acids. CDR3 in DNA: TGTGCCAGCAGCTTAGCGAAAGGGACAGGGAATCAGCCCCAGCATTTT. Translating it yields CASSLAKGTGNQPQHF.

There are a few counts of this clonotype. The V call is TRBV2, the J call TRBJ1-6; D not resolved. Germline values: CDR1 SNHLY, CDR2 FYNNEI. V was clipped by 8 bases and J by 5 bases, with 10 bases between them. The CDR3 is 13 residues long. CDR3 sequence (DNA): TGTGCCAGCGTCCCAAGAAATAATTCACCCCTCCACTTT. Protein product: CASVPRNNSPLHF.

In its sample, this clonotype was seen a few times. The V and J genes are TRBV19 and TRBJ1-3, with D possibly TRBD1 on 6 matching bases. The CDR3 runs 19 residues. The germline CDR1 and CDR2 sequences are LNHDA and SQIVND (reference sequence). The germline V and J ends were trimmed by 1 base and 3 bases, with 22 bases remaining between them. The CDR3 coding sequence is TGTGCCAGTAGTATAGGGGGGCCAGGGTCAAGTACGGGTGGAAACACCATATATTTT. Translation gives CASSIGGPGSSTGGNTIYF.

This chain links TRBV25-1 with TRBJ2-7; D is uncertain. Trimming took off 11 bases at V and 3 bases at J, with 11 bases between the two ends. This CDR3 is built from 11 residues. Germline CDR1 is MGHDK and CDR2 is SYGVNS. CDR3 amino acids: CACGTNYEQYF. DNA of the CDR3: TGTGCCTGTGGCACCAACTACGAGCAGTACTTC.

The gene calls are TRBV11-3 and TRBJ1-3, with no clear D. This CDR3 comprises 15 residues. Trimming removed 5 bases at V and 0 bases at J, with 11 bases between. The germline V gene has CDR1 SGHNT and CDR2 YENEEA. The CDR3 region has the DNA TGTGCCAGCAGCGGTGCCAGGTTCTCTGGAAACACCATATATTTT. It codes for CASSGARFSGNTIYF.

The rearrangement joins TRBV7-2 to TRBJ2-2, with TRBD1 matching 7 bases. This CDR3 is built from 14 residues. With V trimmed by 5 bases and J by 3 bases, 3 bases remained unmatched. Germline V lookup: CDR1 SGHTA, CDR2 FQGNSA. The CDR3 nucleotides are TGTGCCAGCAGCCGGGACAGCTACACCGGGGAGCTGTTTTTT. Its protein product is CASSRDSYTGELFF.

The rearrangement uses TRBV5-6 and TRBJ2-2; perhaps TRBD1 as D (6 bases). The CDR3 runs to 14 residues. Germline V lookup: CDR1 SGHDT, CDR2 YYEEEE. V lost 7 bases to trimming and J lost 4 bases, with 14 bases between them. The CDR3: CASRTGLITGELFF. CDR3 coding DNA: TGTGCCAGCCGTACAGGGTTAATCACCGGGGAGCTGTTTTTT. The entire variable domain, with the rest obtained from reference TRBV5-6 and TRBJ2-2, is as follows: DAGVTQSPTHLIKTRGQQVTLRCSPKSGHDTVSWYQQALGQGPQFIFQYYEEEERQRGNFPDRFSGHQFPNYSSELNVNALLLGDSALYLCASRTGLITGELFFGEGSRLTVL.